A selection of T cell receptor beta chains follows, all from one sample in a study of CD8 T cells in Susac syndrome. Each CDR3 protein gets one entry after TCRdb re-called the immunoSEQ multiplex PCR reads with MiXCR. The sample lists under 350,000 distinct CDR3 sequences; 92% were seen once. Sequenced input: CD4+ T cells from PBMCs. These TCRs come from a human donor with multiple sclerosis. The CDR3 runs from the conserved cysteine through the conserved F or W. The order of the fields is V gene, D gene, clone size, J gene, CDR3 protein, CDR3 DNA. D genes are given only for firm matches. The size entry is marked missing in some rows and otherwise reads once, few, many or a size class.

TRBV11-2,TRBD2,.,TRBJ2-3,CASSGFGLAGGSTDTQYF,TGTGCCAGCAGCGGCTTCGGGCTAGCGGGAGGTAGCACAGATACGCAGTATTTT
TRBV4-3,.,.,TRBJ1-1,CASSQGTVNTEAFF,TGTGCCAGCAGCCAAGGGACGGTGAACACTGAAGCTTTCTTT
TRBV12-3/TRBV12-4,.,.,TRBJ1-5,CASSLDRQENQPQHF,TGTGCCAGCAGTTTGGATAGACAGGAAAATCAGCCCCAGCATTTT
TRBV9,.,once,TRBJ2-3,CASSVTGDTQYF,TGTGCCAGCAGCGTGACCGGAGATACGCAGTATTTT
TRBV28,TRBD1,.,TRBJ2-1,CASRDRGGNEQFF,TGTGCCAGCCGGGACAGGGGGGGCAATGAGCAGTTCTTC
TRBV6-2/TRBV6-3,TRBD2,.,TRBJ2-1,CASRFSGRAHEQFF,TGTGCCAGCAGATTTAGCGGGAGGGCCCATGAGCAGTTCTTC
TRBV19,.,.,TRBJ2-7,CASSIRGPAHEQYF,TGTGCCAGTAGTATACGAGGTCCGGCCCACGAGCAGTACTTC
TRBV11-1,TRBD1,.,TRBJ1-1,CASSPDREEAFF,TGTGCCAGCAGCCCAGACAGGGAAGAAGCTTTCTTT
TRBV12-3/TRBV12-4,.,.,TRBJ2-5,CASGTLKGTFQETQYF,TGTGCCAGCGGTACCCTTAAGGGGACGTTCCAAGAGACCCAGTACTTC
TRBV6-6,.,.,TRBJ1-1,CASSYEGSGNTEAFF,TGTGCCAGCAGTTACGAAGGGTCGGGGAACACTGAAGCTTTCTTT
TRBV2,.,.,TRBJ2-1,CASTPRGASNEQFF,TGTGCCAGCACCCCACGAGGGGCCTCCAATGAGCAGTTCTTC
TRBV4-3,.,once,TRBJ2-1,CASSQEWIRFPPNEQFF,TGCGCCAGCAGCCAAGAGTGGATAAGATTCCCCCCCAATGAGCAGTTCTTC
TRBV7-2,TRBD2,.,TRBJ2-3,CASSIGLAADTQYF,TGTGCCAGCAGCATAGGACTAGCTGCAGATACGCAGTATTTT
TRBV24-1,TRBD2,.,TRBJ2-2,CATSDQLAGGGAGELFF,TGTGCCACCAGTGATCAACTAGCGGGGGGCGGCGCCGGGGAGCTGTTTTTT
TRBV6-5,.,once,TRBJ2-6,CASSYSVVTRRGANVLTF,TGTGCCAGCAGTTACTCGGTAGTGACTCGACGGGGGGCCAACGTCCTGACTTTC
TRBV7-9,.,.,TRBJ2-2,CASSLAGPRTGELFF,TGTGCCAGCAGCTTAGCAGGGCCCCGGACCGGGGAGCTGTTTTTT
TRBV19,.,.,TRBJ1-5,CASTLLGGPSNQPQHF,TGTGCCAGTACCCTCCTAGGGGGGCCTAGCAATCAGCCCCAGCATTTT
TRBV18,.,.,TRBJ1-2,CASSPETVYGYTF,TGTGCCAGCTCACCCGAGACAGTTTATGGCTACACCTTC
TRBV19,TRBD1,.,TRBJ2-5,CASSSAGGETQYF,TGTGCCAGTAGTAGTGCAGGGGGCGAGACCCAGTACTTC
TRBV5-1,.,.,TRBJ1-2,CASRTTAGADYGYTF,TGCGCCAGCAGGACGACAGCCGGGGCCGACTATGGCTACACCTTC
TRBV5-1,.,.,TRBJ2-3,CASRTQGTSTDTQYF,TGCGCCAGCAGGACACAGGGGACTAGCACAGATACGCAGTATTTT
TRBV27,.,.,TRBJ2-7,CASSFRVGGYEQYF,TGTGCCAGCAGTTTCAGGGTGGGTGGTTACGAGCAGTACTTC
TRBV2,TRBD1,.,TRBJ2-7,CASSANRGRSSYEQYF,TGTGCCAGCAGTGCGAACAGGGGCCGGAGCTCCTACGAGCAGTACTTC
TRBV30,.,.,TRBJ1-3,CAWSVHPTISGNTIYF,TGTGCCTGGAGTGTACACCCGACAATTTCTGGAAACACCATATATTTT
TRBV29-1,.,.,TRBJ2-3,CSVEGNQGTDTQYF,TGCAGCGTTGAAGGGAATCAGGGAACAGATACGCAGTATTTT
TRBV7-2,.,once,TRBJ1-3,CASSLGDRGYGNTIYF,TGTGCCAGCAGCTTAGGGGACCGGGGGTATGGAAACACCATATATTTT
TRBV20-1,.,.,TRBJ1-2,CSASSRGHRANYGYTF,TGCAGTGCTAGTTCCCGAGGACATCGCGCTAACTATGGCTACACCTTC
TRBV4-2,.,once,TRBJ2-2,CASSQRASLATGELFF,TGTGCCAGCAGCCAAAGGGCCTCTCTAGCCACCGGGGAGCTGTTTTTT
TRBV2,TRBD1,.,TRBJ2-4,CASRGQALSF,TGTGCCAGCAGGGGACAGGCGTTGAGCTTC
TRBV12-3/TRBV12-4,.,.,TRBJ2-7,CASSTYGGLSYEQYF,TGTGCCAGCAGCACCTATGGCGGTCTCTCCTACGAGCAGTACTTC
TRBV29-1,TRBD1,.,TRBJ1-1,CSVESRGMNTEAFF,TGCAGCGTTGAATCCAGGGGGATGAACACTGAAGCTTTCTTT
TRBV7-8,.,.,TRBJ2-3,CASSPGVNPMTDTQYF,TGTGCCAGCAGCCCCGGGGTGAACCCGATGACAGATACGCAGTATTTT
TRBV19,TRBD2,.,TRBJ2-3,CASSIRSSGISGDTQYF,TGTGCCAGTAGTATTCGAAGTAGCGGGATCTCCGGAGATACGCAGTATTTT
TRBV5-4,TRBD2,.,TRBJ2-3,CASSLVLAGRGDTQYF,TGTGCCAGCAGCTTGGTTTTAGCGGGAAGGGGAGATACGCAGTATTTT
TRBV2,.,.,TRBJ1-6,CASSEGGRSYNSPLHF,TGTGCCAGCAGTGAGGGGGGCCGCTCCTATAATTCACCCCTCCACTTT
TRBV29-1,.,.,TRBJ1-1,CSGKGPSDAFF,TGCAGCGGGAAGGGGCCTTCCGATGCTTTCTTT
TRBV7-9,.,.,TRBJ1-2,CASSFLVQGPYGYTF,TGTGCCAGCAGCTTTTTGGTCCAGGGGCCTTATGGCTACACCTTC
TRBV11-3,.,.,TRBJ2-6,CASSRGISGANVLTF,TGTGCCAGCAGCCGAGGGATCTCTGGGGCCAACGTCCTGACTTTC
TRBV10-3,.,.,TRBJ1-5,CAISEFGGALPNQPQHF,TGTGCCATCAGTGAGTTTGGAGGGGCCCTCCCCAATCAGCCCCAGCATTTT
TRBV7-2,TRBD2,.,TRBJ2-7,CASSSSTSGRHPYEQYF,TGTGCCAGCAGCTCCTCAACTAGCGGGAGGCACCCCTACGAGCAGTACTTC
TRBV9,.,.,TRBJ2-3,CASSVLAEPSTDTQYF,TGTGCCAGCAGCGTCTTAGCGGAGCCTTCCACAGATACGCAGTATTTT
TRBV18,.,.,TRBJ1-3,CASSPPNGRSSGNTIYF,TGTGCCAGCTCACCTCCAAACGGACGGTCCTCTGGAAACACCATATATTTT
TRBV7-6,.,.,TRBJ1-6,CASKWPGASPLHF,TGTGCCAGCAAATGGCCGGGAGCATCACCCCTCCACTTT
TRBV7-8,.,.,TRBJ2-3,CASSFGNTDTQYF,TGTGCCAGCAGCTTTGGGAATACAGATACGCAGTATTTT
TRBV7-2,.,.,TRBJ2-7,CASSLSPLEQYF,TGTGCCAGCAGCTTAAGTCCGCTGGAGCAGTACTTC
TRBV7-2,TRBD1,.,TRBJ2-2,CASNPGTGFTGELFF,TGTGCCAGCAACCCCGGGACAGGGTTCACCGGGGAGCTGTTTTTT
TRBV20-1,TRBD1,.,TRBJ1-2,CSAREPGQGFYGYTF,TGCAGTGCTAGAGAGCCGGGACAGGGGTTCTATGGCTACACCTTC
TRBV20-1,.,once,TRBJ2-3,CSARVGAGADTQYF,TGCAGTGCTAGAGTGGGGGCAGGGGCAGATACGCAGTATTTT
TRBV5-1,TRBD2,.,TRBJ2-7,CASSLAASGRSHEQYF,TGCGCCAGCAGCTTGGCAGCTAGCGGGAGAAGCCACGAGCAGTACTTC
TRBV4-3,.,.,TRBJ2-1,CASSQDGRGGYNEQFF,TGCGCCAGCAGCCAAGACGGAAGGGGGGGGTACAATGAGCAGTTCTTC
TRBV20-1,.,.,TRBJ2-1,CSAPHLSIEFF,TGCAGTGCCCCTCACCTCTCGATTGAGTTCTTC
TRBV18,.,.,TRBJ2-5,CASSPGQAFVGFEETQYF,TGTGCCAGCTCACCAGGTCAGGCCTTCGTGGGTTTCGAAGAGACCCAGTACTTC
TRBV7-8,TRBD2,.,TRBJ2-7,CASSLVASGSDSYEQYF,TGTGCCAGCAGCTTAGTTGCTAGCGGTTCCGACTCCTACGAGCAGTACTTC
TRBV5-5,.,.,TRBJ1-2,CASSLAGSGVDYGYTF,TGTGCCAGCAGCTTGGCGGGGTCTGGTGTTGACTATGGCTACACCTTC
TRBV7-9,.,.,TRBJ2-3,CASSSRRLTDTQYF,TGTGCCAGCAGCTCAAGGCGGCTCACAGATACGCAGTATTTT